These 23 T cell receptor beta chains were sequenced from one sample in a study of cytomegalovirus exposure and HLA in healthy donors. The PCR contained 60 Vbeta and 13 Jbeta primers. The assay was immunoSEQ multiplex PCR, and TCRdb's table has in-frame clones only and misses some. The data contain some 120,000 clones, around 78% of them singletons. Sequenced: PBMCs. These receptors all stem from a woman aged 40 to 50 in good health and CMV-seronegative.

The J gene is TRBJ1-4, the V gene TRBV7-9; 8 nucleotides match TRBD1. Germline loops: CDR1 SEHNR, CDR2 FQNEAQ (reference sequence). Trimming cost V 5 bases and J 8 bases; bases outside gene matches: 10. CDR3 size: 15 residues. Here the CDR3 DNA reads TGTGCCAGCAGCGAAAGGACAGGGTTCCACGAAAAACTGTTTTTT. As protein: CASSERTGFHEKLFF. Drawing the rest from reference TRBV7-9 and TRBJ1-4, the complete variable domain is DTGVSQNPRHKITKRGQNVTFRCDPISEHNRLYWYRQTLGQGPEFLTYFQNEAQLEKSRLLSDRFSAERPKGSFSTLEIQRTEQGDSAMYLCASSERTGFHEKLFFGSGTQLSVL.

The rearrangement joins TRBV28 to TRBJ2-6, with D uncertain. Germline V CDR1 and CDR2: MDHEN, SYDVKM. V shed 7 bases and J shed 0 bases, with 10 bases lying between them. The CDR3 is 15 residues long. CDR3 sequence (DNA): TGTGCCAGCATCGCGGTCCCCTCTGGGGCCAACGTCCTGACTTTC. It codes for CASIAVPSGANVLTF.

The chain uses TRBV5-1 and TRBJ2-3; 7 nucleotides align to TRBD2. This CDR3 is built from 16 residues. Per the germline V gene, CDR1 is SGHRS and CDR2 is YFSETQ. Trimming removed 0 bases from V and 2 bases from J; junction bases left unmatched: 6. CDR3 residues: CASSLGLAAITDTQYF. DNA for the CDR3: TGCGCCAGCAGCTTGGGACTAGCAGCGATCACAGATACGCAGTATTTT.

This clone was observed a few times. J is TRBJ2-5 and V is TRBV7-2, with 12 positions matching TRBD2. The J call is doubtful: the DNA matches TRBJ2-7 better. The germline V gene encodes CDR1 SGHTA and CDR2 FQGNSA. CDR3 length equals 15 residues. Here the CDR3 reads CASSLAGTSGYEQYF. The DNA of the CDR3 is TGTGCCAGCAGCTTAGCGGGGACTAGCGGGTACGAGCAGTACTTC.

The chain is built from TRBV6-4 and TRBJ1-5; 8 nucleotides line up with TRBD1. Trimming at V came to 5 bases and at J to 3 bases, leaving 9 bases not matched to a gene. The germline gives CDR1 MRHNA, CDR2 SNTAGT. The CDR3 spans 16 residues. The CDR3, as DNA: TGTGCCAGCAGTCTCCTGGGGGACAGGTCCAATCAGCCCCAGCATTTT. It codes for CASSLLGDRSNQPQHF.

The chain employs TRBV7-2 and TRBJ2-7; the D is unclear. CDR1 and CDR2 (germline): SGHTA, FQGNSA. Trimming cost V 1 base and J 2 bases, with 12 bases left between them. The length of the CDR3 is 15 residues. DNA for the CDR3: TGTGCCAGCAGCTTAGTTGCGGATTCTCCCTACGAGCAGTACTTC. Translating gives CASSLVADSPYEQYF.

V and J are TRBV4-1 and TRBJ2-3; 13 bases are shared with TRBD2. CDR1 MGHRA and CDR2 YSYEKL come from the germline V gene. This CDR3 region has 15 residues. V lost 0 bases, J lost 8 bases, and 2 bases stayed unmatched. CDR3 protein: CASSQDRTSGGTQYF. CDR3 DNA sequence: TGCGCCAGCAGCCAAGATAGGACTAGCGGGGGTACGCAGTATTTT.

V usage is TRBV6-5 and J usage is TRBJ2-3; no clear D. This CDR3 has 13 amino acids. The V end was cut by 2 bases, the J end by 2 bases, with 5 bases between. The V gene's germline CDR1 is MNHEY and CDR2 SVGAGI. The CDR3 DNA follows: TGTGCCAGCAGTTACCCTCCCACAGATACGCAGTATTTT. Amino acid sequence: CASSYPPTDTQYF.

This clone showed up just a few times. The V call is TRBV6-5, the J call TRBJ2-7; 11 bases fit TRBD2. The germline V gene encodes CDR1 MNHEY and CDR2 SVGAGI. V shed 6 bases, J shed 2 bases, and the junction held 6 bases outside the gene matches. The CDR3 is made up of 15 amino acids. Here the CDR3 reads CASSLAGGYPYEQYF. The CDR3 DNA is TGTGCCAGCAGCCTAGCGGGAGGTTATCCCTACGAGCAGTACTTC.

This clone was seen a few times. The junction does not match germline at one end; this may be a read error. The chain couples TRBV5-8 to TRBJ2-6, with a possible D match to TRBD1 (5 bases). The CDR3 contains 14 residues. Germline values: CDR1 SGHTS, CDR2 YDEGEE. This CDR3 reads CASSFLAGANGLTF. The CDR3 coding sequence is TGTGCCAGCAGCTTTCTTGCTGGGGCCAACGGCCTGACTTTC.

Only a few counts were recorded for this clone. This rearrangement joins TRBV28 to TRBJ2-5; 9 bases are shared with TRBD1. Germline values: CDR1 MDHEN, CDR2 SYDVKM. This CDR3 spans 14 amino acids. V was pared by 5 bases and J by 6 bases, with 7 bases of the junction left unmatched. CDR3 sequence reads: CASSSPGQGQTQYF. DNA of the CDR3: TGTGCCAGCAGTAGTCCGGGACAGGGCCAGACCCAGTACTTC.

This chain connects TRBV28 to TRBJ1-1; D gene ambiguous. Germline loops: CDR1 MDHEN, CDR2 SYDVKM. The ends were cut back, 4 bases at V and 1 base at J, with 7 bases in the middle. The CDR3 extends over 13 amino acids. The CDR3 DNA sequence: TGTGCCAGCAGTTATTCTCCGAACACTGAAGCTTTCTTT. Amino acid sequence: CASSYSPNTEAFF. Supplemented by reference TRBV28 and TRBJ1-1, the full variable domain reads DVKVTQSSRYLVKRTGEKVFLECVQDMDHENMFWYRQDPGLGLRLIYFSYDVKMKEKGDIPEGYSVSREKKERFSLILESASTNQTSMYLCASSYSPNTEAFFGQGTRLTVV.

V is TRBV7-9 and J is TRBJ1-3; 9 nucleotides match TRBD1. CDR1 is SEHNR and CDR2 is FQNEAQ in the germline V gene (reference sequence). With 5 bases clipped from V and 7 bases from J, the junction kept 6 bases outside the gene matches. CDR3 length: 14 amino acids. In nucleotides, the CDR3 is TGTGCCAGCAGCCCTACCGACAGGGGGAACACCATATATTTT. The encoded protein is CASSPTDRGNTIYF. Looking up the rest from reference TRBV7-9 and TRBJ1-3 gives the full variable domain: DTGVSQNPRHKITKRGQNVTFRCDPISEHNRLYWYRQTLGQGPEFLTYFQNEAQLEKSRLLSDRFSAERPKGSFSTLEIQRTEQGDSAMYLCASSPTDRGNTIYFGEGSWLTVV.

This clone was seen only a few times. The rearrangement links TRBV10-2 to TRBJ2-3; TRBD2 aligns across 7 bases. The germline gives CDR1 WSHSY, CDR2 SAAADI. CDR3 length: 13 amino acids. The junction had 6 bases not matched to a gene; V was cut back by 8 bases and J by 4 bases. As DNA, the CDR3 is TGCGCCAGCGGGGGGGAGCGGGCAGATACGCAGTATTTT. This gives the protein CASGGERADTQYF.

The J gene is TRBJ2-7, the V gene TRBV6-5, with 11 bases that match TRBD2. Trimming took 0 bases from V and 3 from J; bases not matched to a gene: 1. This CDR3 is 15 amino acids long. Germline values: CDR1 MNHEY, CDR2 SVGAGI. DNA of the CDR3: TGTGCCAGCAGTTACTCGACTAGCGGGAACTACGAGCAGTACTTC. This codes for CASSYSTSGNYEQYF.

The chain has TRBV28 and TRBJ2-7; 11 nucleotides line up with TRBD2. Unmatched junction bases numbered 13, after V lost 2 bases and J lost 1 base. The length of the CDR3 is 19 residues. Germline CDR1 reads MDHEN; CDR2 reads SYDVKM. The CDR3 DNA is TGTGCCAGCAGTTTACTGTGGGGTAGCGGGAGGGCATCGTCCTACGAGCAGTACTTC. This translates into CASSLLWGSGRASSYEQYF.

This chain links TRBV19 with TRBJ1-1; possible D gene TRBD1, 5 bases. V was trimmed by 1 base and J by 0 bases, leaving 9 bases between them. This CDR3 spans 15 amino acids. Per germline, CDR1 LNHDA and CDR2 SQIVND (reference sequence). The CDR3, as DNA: TGTGCCAGTAGTATAGGGTGGGGCCTGAACACTGAAGCTTTCTTT. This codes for CASSIGWGLNTEAFF.

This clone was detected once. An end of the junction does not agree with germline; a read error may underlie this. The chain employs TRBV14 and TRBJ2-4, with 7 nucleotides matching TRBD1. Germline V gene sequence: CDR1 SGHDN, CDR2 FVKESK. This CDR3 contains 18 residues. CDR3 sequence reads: CASSRTWKGPGQRNSQYF. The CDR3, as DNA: TGTGCCAGCAGCCGAACGTGGAAAGGACCGGGACAGAGGAACAGTCAGTACTTC.

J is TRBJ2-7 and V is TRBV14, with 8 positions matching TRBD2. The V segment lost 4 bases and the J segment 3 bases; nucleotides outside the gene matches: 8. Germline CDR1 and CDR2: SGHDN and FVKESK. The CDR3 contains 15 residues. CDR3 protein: CASSPRGGRFYEQYF. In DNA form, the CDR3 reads TGTGCCAGCAGCCCCAGGGGCGGGAGGTTCTACGAGCAGTACTTC.

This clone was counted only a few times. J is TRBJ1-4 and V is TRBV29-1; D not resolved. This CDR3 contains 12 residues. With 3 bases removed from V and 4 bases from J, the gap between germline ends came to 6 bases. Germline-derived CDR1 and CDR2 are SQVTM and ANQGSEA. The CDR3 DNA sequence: TGCAGCGTTGAGAGTGATAATGAAAAACTGTTTTTT. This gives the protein CSVESDNEKLFF.

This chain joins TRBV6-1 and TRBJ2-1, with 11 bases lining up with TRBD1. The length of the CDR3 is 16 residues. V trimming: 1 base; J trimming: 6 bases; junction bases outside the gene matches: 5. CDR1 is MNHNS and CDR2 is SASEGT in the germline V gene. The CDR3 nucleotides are TGTGCCAGCAGTGAAGTCTCCGGGACAGGGGGCAATGAGCAGTTCTTC. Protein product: CASSEVSGTGGNEQFF.

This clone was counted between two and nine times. CDR3 sequence: CASSLDRAWNQPQHF. The CDR3 DNA follows: TGTGCCAGTAGCCTCGACAGGGCTTGGAATCAGCCCCAGCATTTT. J is TRBJ1-5 and V is TRBV19, with 7 bases that match TRBD1. Germline V CDR1 and CDR2: LNHDA, SQIVND (reference sequence). This CDR3 has 15 residues. The V segment lost 6 bases and the J segment 4 bases; nucleotides outside the gene matches: 9.

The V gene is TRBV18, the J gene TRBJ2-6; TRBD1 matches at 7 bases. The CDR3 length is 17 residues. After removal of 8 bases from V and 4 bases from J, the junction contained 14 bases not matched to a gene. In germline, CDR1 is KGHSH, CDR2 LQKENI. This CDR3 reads CASPGSQGIGGANVLTF. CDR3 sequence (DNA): TGTGCCAGCCCAGGATCACAGGGGATTGGAGGGGCCAACGTCCTGACTTTC. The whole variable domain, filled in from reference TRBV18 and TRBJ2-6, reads NAGVMQNPRHLVRRRGQEARLRCSPMKGHSHVYWYRQLPEEGLKFMVYLQKENIIDESGMPKERFSAEFPKEGPSILRIQQVVRGDSAAYFCASPGSQGIGGANVLTFGAGSRLTVL.